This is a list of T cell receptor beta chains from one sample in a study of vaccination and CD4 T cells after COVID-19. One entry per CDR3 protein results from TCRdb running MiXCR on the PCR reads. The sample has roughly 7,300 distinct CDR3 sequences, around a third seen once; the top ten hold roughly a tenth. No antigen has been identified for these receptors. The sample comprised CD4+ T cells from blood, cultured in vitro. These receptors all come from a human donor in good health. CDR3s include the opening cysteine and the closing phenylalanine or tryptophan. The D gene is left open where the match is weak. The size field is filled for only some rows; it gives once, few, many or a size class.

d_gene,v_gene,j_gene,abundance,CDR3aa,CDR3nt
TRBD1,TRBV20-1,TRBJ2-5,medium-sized,CSAHRGQETQYF,TGCAGTGCCCACAGGGGACAAGAGACCCAGTACTTC
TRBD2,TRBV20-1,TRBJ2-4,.,CSAPSLADKNIQYF,TGCAGTGCGCCCTCCCTAGCGGACAAAAACATTCAGTACTTC
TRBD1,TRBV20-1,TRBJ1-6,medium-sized,CSAPPRRDRGSPLHF,TGCAGTGCCCCTCCCCGTAGGGACAGGGGTTCACCCCTCCACTTT
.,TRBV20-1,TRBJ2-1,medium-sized,CSARTASARREQFF,TGCAGTGCTAGAACGGCTAGCGCACGTAGGGAGCAGTTCTTC
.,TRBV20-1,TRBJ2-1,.,CSARPYNEQFF,TGCAGTGCTAGACCCTACAATGAGCAGTTCTTC
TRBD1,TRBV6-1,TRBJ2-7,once,CASSRDRGSYEQYF,TGTGCCAGCAGCCGGGACAGGGGATCCTACGAGCAGTACTTC
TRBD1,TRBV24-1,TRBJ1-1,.,CATRGQGTGTEAFF,TGTGCCACCCGAGGACAGGGTACGGGCACTGAAGCTTTCTTT
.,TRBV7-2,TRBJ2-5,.,CASSFSRTYQETQYF,TGTGCCAGCAGCTTTTCCCGGACATACCAAGAGACCCAGTACTTC
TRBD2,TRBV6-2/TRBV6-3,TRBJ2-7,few,CATTRDYASEQYF,TGTGCCACCACTCGGGACTACGCCTCCGAGCAGTACTTC
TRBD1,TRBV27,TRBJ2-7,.,CASSLRGDRGYEQYF,TGTGCCAGCAGTTTAAGGGGTGACAGGGGCTACGAGCAGTACTTC
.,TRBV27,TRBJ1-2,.,CASTDSGRTNYGYTF,TGTGCCAGCACCGACTCTGGACGGACTAACTATGGCTACACCTTC
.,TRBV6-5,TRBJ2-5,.,CASSYATLETQYF,TGTGCCAGCAGTTACGCGACATTAGAGACCCAGTACTTC
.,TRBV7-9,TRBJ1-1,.,CASSFQDILSEAFF,TGTGCCAGCAGCTTCCAGGACATCCTCTCAGAAGCTTTCTTT
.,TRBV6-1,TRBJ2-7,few,CASSEASWEVGYEQYF,TGTGCCAGCAGTGAAGCGTCATGGGAGGTGGGCTACGAGCAGTACTTC
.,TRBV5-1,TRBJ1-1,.,CASSLLGVNTEAFF,TGCGCCAGCAGCTTGTTAGGTGTGAACACTGAAGCTTTCTTT
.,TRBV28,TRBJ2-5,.,CASSLNGGETQYF,TGTGCCAGCAGTTTGAATGGAGGAGAGACCCAGTACTTC
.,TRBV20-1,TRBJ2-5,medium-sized,CSAFGGWGETQYF,TGCAGTGCTTTTGGGGGCTGGGGAGAGACCCAGTACTTC
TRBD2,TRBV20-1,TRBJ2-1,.,CSTGGGIHEQFF,TGCAGTACCGGGGGGGGGATTCATGAGCAGTTCTTC
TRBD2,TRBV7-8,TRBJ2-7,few,CASSLIAGALYEQYF,TGTGCCAGCAGCTTAATAGCGGGAGCATTATACGAGCAGTACTTC
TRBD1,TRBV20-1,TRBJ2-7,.,CSALRQGRTDEQYF,TGCAGTGCCTTGAGACAGGGGCGTACGGACGAGCAGTACTTC
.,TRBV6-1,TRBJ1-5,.,CASSDRQYQPQRF,TGTGCCAGCAGTGATCGACAGTATCAGCCCCAGCGTTTT
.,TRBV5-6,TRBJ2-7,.,CASSLPGTSYEQYF,TGTGCCAGCAGCTTGCCAGGGACTTCCTACGAGCAGTACTTC
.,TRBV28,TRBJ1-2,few,CASSLVNYGYTF,TGTGCCAGCAGTTTAGTAAACTATGGCTACACCTTC
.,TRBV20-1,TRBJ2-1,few,CSARDLRSDEQFF,TGCAGTGCTAGAGATCTGAGGAGTGATGAGCAGTTCTTC
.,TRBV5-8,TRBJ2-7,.,CASSLDRAAYEQYF,TGTGCCAGCAGCTTGGATAGGGCGGCCTACGAGCAGTACTTC
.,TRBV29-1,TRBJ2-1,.,CSVGAGFYNEQFF,TGCAGCGTTGGGGCAGGGTTTTACAATGAGCAGTTCTTC
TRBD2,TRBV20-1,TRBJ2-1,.,CSTTLRLAVTYNEQFF,TGCAGCACCACCTTGCGGCTAGCGGTTACCTACAATGAGCAGTTCTTC
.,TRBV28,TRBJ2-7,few,CASSHGTAGIGQYF,TGTGCCAGCAGCCACGGGACGGCCGGCATTGGGCAGTACTTC
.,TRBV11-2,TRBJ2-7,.,CASTRGTGYEQYF,TGTGCCAGCACAAGGGGGACGGGCTACGAGCAGTACTTC
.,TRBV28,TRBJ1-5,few,CASTEAGQPQHF,TGTGCCAGCACCGAAGCGGGTCAGCCCCAGCATTTT
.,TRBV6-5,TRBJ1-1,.,CASSFGQYTEAFF,TGTGCCAGCAGTTTTGGACAGTACACTGAAGCTTTCTTT
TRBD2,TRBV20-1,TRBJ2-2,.,CSARVQGSGDTGELFF,TGCAGTGCTAGAGTTCAGGGTAGCGGGGACACCGGGGAGCTGTTTTTT
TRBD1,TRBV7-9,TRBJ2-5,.,CASTFSGQAQETQYF,TGTGCCAGCACTTTCTCCGGACAGGCTCAAGAGACCCAGTACTTC
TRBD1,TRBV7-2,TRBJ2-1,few,CASSLTRGRNEQFF,TGTGCCAGCAGCTTAACCAGGGGGCGGAATGAGCAGTTCTTC
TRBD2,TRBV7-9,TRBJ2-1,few,CASSPRTSEDEQFF,TGTGCCAGCAGCCCCCGGACTAGTGAGGACGAGCAGTTCTTC
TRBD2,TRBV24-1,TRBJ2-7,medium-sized,CATSDPSGSYEQYF,TGTGCCACCAGTGACCCTAGCGGGAGCTACGAGCAGTACTTC
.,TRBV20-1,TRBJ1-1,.,CSSRRTGAGNTEAFF,TGCAGTTCTCGTCGTACTGGTGCAGGGAACACTGAAGCTTTCTTT
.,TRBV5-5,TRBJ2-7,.,CASSLLGRSTYEQYF,TGTGCCAGCAGCCTTCTGGGCAGGTCCACCTACGAGCAGTACTTC
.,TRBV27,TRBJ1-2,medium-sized,CASGRDYGYTF,TGTGCCAGTGGGAGGGACTATGGCTACACCTTC
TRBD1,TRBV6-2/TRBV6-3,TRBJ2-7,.,CASSEPWTGAIGEQYF,TGTGCCAGCAGCGAACCTTGGACAGGGGCTATTGGGGAGCAGTACTTC
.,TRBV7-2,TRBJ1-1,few,CASSAMMNTEAFF,TGTGCCAGCAGCGCGATGATGAACACTGAAGCTTTCTTT
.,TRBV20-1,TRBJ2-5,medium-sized,CSARNMGEETQYF,TGCAGTGCTAGGAACATGGGCGAAGAGACCCAGTACTTC